Listed below are T cell receptor beta chains from one sample, sequenced in a study of OX40 agonist ivuxolimab in advanced cancers. This table comes from immunoSEQ multiplex PCR, and its TCRdb copy is limited to in-frame clones, with some not included. Counted here are under 95,000 clones, roughly nine tenths occurring once; the ten biggest clones make up less than 1.5%. The specimen comprised CD4+ or CD8+ T cells sorted from blood, sampled in a trial of the OX40 agonist ivuxolimab. The source is an adult with an advanced solid tumor such as melanoma, head and neck, liver or kidney cancer. Both conserved end residues are part of each CDR3.

v_call cdr3_aa
TRBV6-6 CAIAANRGTEAFF
TRBV9 CASSYYGSDTQYF
TRBV5-1 CASRIRDTVNYGYTF
TRBV5-1 CASWTVPSSGANVLTF
TRBV5-1 CASSPGQGFYQPQHF
TRBV14 CASSPDRKETQYF
TRBV7-9 CASSLFGAEKLFF
TRBV4-1 CASSQESAALNTEAFF
TRBV19 CASLTDSGNTIYF
TRBV5-5 CASSLARGLGELFF
TRBV9 CASSVQGPPNSPLHF
TRBV11-2 CASSSIGTSGQETQYF
TRBV7-3 CASSFNGNTGELFF
TRBV18 CASSEDRGYGYTF
TRBV10-3 CAISGVAGGNTDTQYF
TRBV9 CASSTLAGVGYTDTQYF
TRBV7-3 CASSPSPNSPLHF
TRBV9 CASSVGGQGGSPLHF
TRBV7-2 CASSPHTTGTGGNPQHF
TRBV7-3 CASSPKGLAGGPGEDTQYF
TRBV6-6 CASSYSRGQSTEAFF
TRBV5-1 CASSPQGGPIGETQYF
TRBV25-1 CASSVANLYGYTF
TRBV21-1 CASRLHRDTENNQHF
TRBV5-1 CASSLERSTDTQYF
TRBV5-4 CASSSGQKEPGNTIYF
TRBV14 CASSPEGRLKGNSPLHF
TRBV14 CASSSLAGGYNEQFF
TRBV11-3 CASSPLNLAGGSNEQFF
TRBV7-8 CASSLAQGLAGEQYF
TRBV12-5 CASGPDGRPYEQYF
TRBV6-5 CASRTKRERPYEQYF
TRBV2 CASRFSGAYNEQFF
TRBV7-9 CASSLGGDRYCVF
TRBV7-3 CASSSALRLSTGLGAFF